Listed below are T cell receptor beta chains from one sample, sequenced in a study of cytomegalovirus exposure and HLA in healthy donors. Clones were read by immunoSEQ multiplex PCR, and TCRdb kept only the in-frame ones, dropping some. The top ten hold under 8% of the sample, which has 200,000 to 250,000 clones, around 80% seen once. Sequenced material: PBMCs. These receptor sequences come from a woman in her fifties or sixties in good health and CMV-seropositive. Both conserved end residues are part of each CDR3. The D gene is left open where the match is weak. Only part of the rows carry a size: once, few, many, or a class if the clone is expanded.

d_call | j_call | clone_size | v_call | cdr3_nt | cdr3_aa
. | TRBJ2-5 | . | TRBV28 | TGTGCCAGCAGTGATTGGCAGGGGCTCCAAGAGACCCAGTACTTC | CASSDWQGLQETQYF
TRBD2 | TRBJ2-2 | . | TRBV18 | TGTGCCAGCTCAGTCTTGGGACTAGCGGGAGTCGACACCGGGGAGCTGTTTTTT | CASSVLGLAGVDTGELFF
. | TRBJ1-4 | . | TRBV5-6 | TGTGCCAGCAGCCTCAGAACGGAAAAACTGTTTTTT | CASSLRTEKLFF
. | TRBJ2-1 | . | TRBV7-2 | TGTGCCAGCAGCTTAGCTTGGCAGGAGCAGTTCTTC | CASSLAWQEQFF
. | TRBJ1-5 | . | TRBV30 | TGTGCCTGGAGTAAGTTCGGGGTTGCGGGTCAGCCCCAGCATTTT | CAWSKFGVAGQPQHF
. | TRBJ2-1 | . | TRBV4-2 | TGTGCCAGCAGCCAAGTTCATTCCACGGTAGTCTACAATGAGCAGTTCTTC | CASSQVHSTVVYNEQFF
TRBD2 | TRBJ2-7 | . | TRBV6-5 | TGTGCCAGCAGTTACTTCGGGACTAGCGGAACCTACGAGCAGTACTTC | CASSYFGTSGTYEQYF
TRBD1 | TRBJ1-1 | . | TRBV7-9 | TGTGCCAGCAGCCCCAACAGGGGTCCTGGGAACACTGAAGCTTTCTTT | CASSPNRGPGNTEAFF
TRBD1 | TRBJ1-6 | . | TRBV18 | TGTGCCAGCTCACCGTTCGGACAGGGGTATTCACCCCTCCACTTT | CASSPFGQGYSPLHF
. | TRBJ2-7 | . | TRBV6-5 | TGTGCCAGCAGTTACCGACAGGTCCCCTACGAGCAGTACTTC | CASSYRQVPYEQYF
TRBD1 | TRBJ1-4 | few | TRBV6-5 | TGTGCCAGCAGCACAGACAGGGGGCATGAAAAACTGTTTTTT | CASSTDRGHEKLFF
TRBD1 | TRBJ2-7 | . | TRBV19 | TGTGCCAGTAGTCGGAACAGGGGGCAGGAGCAGTACTTC | CASSRNRGQEQYF
TRBD1 | TRBJ1-2 | . | TRBV11-3 | TGTGCCAGCAGCTTGAACAGGGGGCTATGGCTACACCCCTTC | CASSLNRGLWLHPF
. | TRBJ2-7 | . | TRBV5-1 | TGCGCCAGCAGTCCCCAGCCGGGAATTGGCGGCGAGCAGTACTTC | CASSPQPGIGGEQYF
. | TRBJ2-2 | . | TRBV2 | TGTGCCAGCAGTGTAGCGGCTGAGCTGTTTTTT | CASSVAAELFF
TRBD2 | TRBJ2-7 | . | TRBV25-1 | TGTGCCAGCAGGGGAAGCGGGGGACGATACGAGCAGTACTTC | CASRGSGGRYEQYF
. | TRBJ1-5 | . | TRBV21-1 | TGTGCCAGCAGCAAAGATCACAGGGGGCGACCTCAGCCCCAGCATTTT | CASSKDHRGRPQPQHF
TRBD1 | TRBJ1-2 | once | TRBV5-1 | TGCGCCAGCAGCCCCGAGACAGGGTTTGGCTATGGCTACACCTTC | CASSPETGFGYGYTF
. | TRBJ2-1 | . | TRBV18 | TGTGCCAGCTCTGTCCGACTAGGAGGCCACAATGAGCAGTTCTTC | CASSVRLGGHNEQFF
TRBD1 | TRBJ1-4 | . | TRBV7-9 | TGTGCCAGCAGCTTACTGGACAGGGGTGAAAAACTGTTTTTT | CASSLLDRGEKLFF
. | TRBJ1-3 | . | TRBV5-1 | TGCGCCAGCAGCTTACTCCCAGAGTTAGGGGTTTCTGGAAACACCATATATTTT | CASSLLPELGVSGNTIYF
TRBD1 | TRBJ2-3 | . | TRBV2 | TGTGCCAGCAGTAGGGACAGGACTAGCACAGATACGCAGTATTTT | CASSRDRTSTDTQYF
. | TRBJ2-2 | . | TRBV5-1 | TGCGCCAGCAGGGAACCCGACAGTTCTGGGGAGCTGTTTTTT | CASREPDSSGELFF
. | TRBJ2-1 | . | TRBV5-1 | TGCGCCAGCAGCTTGGACATGACTCCCGGGAAACACAATGAGCAGTTCTTC | CASSLDMTPGKHNEQFF
. | TRBJ2-5 | . | TRBV25-1 | TGTGCCAGCAGTGAACAGGGGGGACCTTCGAAGGAGACCCAGTACTTC | CASSEQGGPSKETQYF
TRBD2 | TRBJ2-1 | . | TRBV5-1 | TGCGCCAGCAGCTTGGTAGGTTTAGCGGGGCCCTACAATGAGCAGTTCTTC | CASSLVGLAGPYNEQFF
. | TRBJ1-5 | . | TRBV6-1 | TGTGCCAGCAGAGACCCCAGGGGCCGCAATCAGCCCCAGCATTTT | CASRDPRGRNQPQHF
. | TRBJ2-1 | few | TRBV5-1 | TGCGCCAGCAGCTTGGATACGGTACGGGTCGGGGAGTTCTTC | CASSLDTVRVGEFF
TRBD1 | TRBJ2-1 | . | TRBV19 | TGTGCCAGTAGTACCGGGACAGCATACTACAATGAGCAGTTCTTC | CASSTGTAYYNEQFF
TRBD2 | TRBJ2-5 | . | TRBV7-9 | TGTGCCAGCAGCGTCATAGCGGGAGACTTGGAGACCCAGTACTTC | CASSVIAGDLETQYF
. | TRBJ1-1 | . | TRBV19 | TGTGCCAGTAGCACGTTGGGGGGGCTGGACACTGAAGCTTTCTTT | CASSTLGGLDTEAFF
. | TRBJ2-7 | . | TRBV27 | TGTGCCAGCAGTTCCCACAGGGCCGCCCTCTACGAGCAGTACTTC | CASSSHRAALYEQYF
TRBD2 | TRBJ2-7 | . | TRBV18 | TGTGCCAGCTCACCACGGTTAGCGGGAGGGGAACGCTACGAGCAGTACTTC | CASSPRLAGGERYEQYF
TRBD2 | TRBJ2-1 | . | TRBV4-2 | TGTGCCAGCAGCCTCCCGTCTAGCGGGAGCCATGAGCAGTTCTTC | CASSLPSSGSHEQFF
. | TRBJ1-4 | once | TRBV7-2 | TGTGCCAGCAGCCTCATGGGGAGGAGGGAAAAACTGTTTTTT | CASSLMGRREKLFF
. | TRBJ2-7 | . | TRBV7-9 | TGTTCCAGCAGACGGAGCGGGACATTCTCCTACGAGCAGTACTTC | CSSRRSGTFSYEQYF
. | TRBJ2-7 | . | TRBV7-9 | TGTGCCAGCAGCTCCCAGAACTACGAGCAGTACTTC | CASSSQNYEQYF
TRBD2 | TRBJ2-3 | . | TRBV6-5 | TGTGCCAGCAGTTCCCTCCAAGCGGGAGGGGGGGATACGCAGTATTTT | CASSSLQAGGGDTQYF
TRBD1 | TRBJ1-2 | . | TRBV6-1 | TGTGCCAGCAGGAACGAGGGGGCCCCTCTCTATGGCTACACCTTC | CASRNEGAPLYGYTF
. | TRBJ1-6 | few | TRBV6-6 | TGTGCCAGCAGTTACCCAGGGGAGGGCGCACCCCTCCACTTT | CASSYPGEGAPLHF
. | TRBJ2-3 | few | TRBV7-2 | TGTGCCAGCAGCTTAGAGGGGCCTCCACCAAGCACAGATACGCAGTATTTT | CASSLEGPPPSTDTQYF
. | TRBJ2-2 | . | TRBV5-1 | TGCGCCAGCAGCTTGAAGGAGCACACCGGGGAGCTGTTTTTT | CASSLKEHTGELFF
TRBD2 | TRBJ2-3 | . | TRBV5-4 | TGTGCCAGCAGCCCCGCCGGGGGACTAGAAACAGATACGCAGTATTTT | CASSPAGGLETDTQYF
TRBD2 | TRBJ2-1 | . | TRBV6-4 | TGTGCCAGCAGACAACTAGCGGGACCCTACAATGAGCAGTTCTTC | CASRQLAGPYNEQFF
TRBD1 | TRBJ1-2 | . | TRBV15 | TGTGCCACCAGTATAACAGGGGGCGTTAGGTATGGCTACACCTTC | CATSITGGVRYGYTF
. | TRBJ2-3 | once | TRBV6-1 | TGTGCCAGCAGGACCCGTGAGGCGAATACGCAGTATTTT | CASRTREANTQYF
. | TRBJ1-2 | . | TRBV10-3 | TGTGCCATCAGTGCCCAGGGCGGCTACACCTTC | CAISAQGGYTF
. | TRBJ2-6 | . | TRBV5-1 | TGCGCCAGCAGCCCCTCTTGGGTGGACGGGGACCTGACTTTC | CASSPSWVDGDLTF
TRBD2 | TRBJ2-7 | . | TRBV2 | TGTGCCAGCCTCCGACTAGCGGTAGGGGAGCAGTACTTC | CASLRLAVGEQYF
. | TRBJ2-7 | . | TRBV10-3 | TGTGCCACCACTACGGGGAGCGAACCGGGCTACGAGCAGTACTTC | CATTTGSEPGYEQYF
. | TRBJ1-1 | . | TRBV4-1 | TGCGCCAGCAGCCAAGCGGCTTGGGCATCAGAAGCTTTCTTT | CASSQAAWASEAFF
TRBD1 | TRBJ1-2 | . | TRBV6-4 | TGTGCCAGCAGTCTCCAGGGGGGACAGATTAACTATGGCTACACCTTC | CASSLQGGQINYGYTF
TRBD1 | TRBJ2-6 | . | TRBV19 | TGTGCCAGTAGGGACAGGGACGGGGCCAACGTCCTGACTTTC | CASRDRDGANVLTF
. | TRBJ2-3 | . | TRBV7-3 | TGTGCCAGCAGGTTTTCCGGTCCCCTATCTACGCAGTATTTT | CASRFSGPLSTQYF
. | TRBJ2-3 | . | TRBV5-1 | TGCGCCAGCAGCTTGGGTGGCCGCACCGAGGGAGATACGCAGTATTTT | CASSLGGRTEGDTQYF